This T cell receptor beta chain emerged from a study of cytomegalovirus exposure and HLA in healthy donors. As for the study in general: Some 85 million unique TCRs, all from HLA-typed donors, were included in an early release of the data.

Primers for the PCR totalled 60 Vbeta and 13 Jbeta. Measured with immunoSEQ multiplex PCR; TCRdb has only the in-frame clones, and not every one. The table lists about 84,000 clones, roughly 63% of them singletons. This clone occurred a few times. This CDR3 has 15 amino acids. The V gene lost 5 bases and the J gene lost 4 bases, with 18 bases spanning the gap. Germline loops: CDR1 MNHEY, CDR2 SVGAGI. The TCR comes from a woman aged 35 to 49 in good health and CMV-seropositive. Sequenced input: PBMCs. The chain joins TRBV6-5 to TRBJ2-7; TRBD1 might be the D (5 bases). This CDR3 reads CASSPPAGNWYEQYF. In DNA form, the CDR3 reads TGTGCCAGCAGTCCCCCAGCAGGGAACTGGTACGAGCAGTACTTC.